This T cell receptor beta chain originates from a study of blood T cell repertoires in COVID-19. Study as a whole: Samples taken during acute and convalescent COVID-19 were collected in the United States, Italy and Spain. T cells, B-cell-depleted T cells, or PBMCs provided the cDNA or gDNA that served as material.

The V gene's germline CDR1 is SEHNR and CDR2 FQNEAQ (reference sequence). The CDR3 has 17 residues. V gave up 5 bases and J gave up 3 bases; unmatched junction bases: 11. Source study methods: The assay estimated nucleated cells by amplifying reference gene primers. Method: immunoSEQ multiplex PCR; TCRdb's copy keeps in-frame clones and lacks some. V and J calls and clone size are as listed in that table; D and trimming were resolved from the DNA. The repertoire consists of about 240,000 clones, with about nine tenths occurring once and the leading ten covering 6% to 9%. The sequencing input was peripheral blood. The chain links TRBV7-9 to TRBJ2-2; 8 bases line up with TRBD1. The sequence came from a man aged 55-75 years who had recovered from COVID-19. The CDR3 nucleotides read TGTGCCAGCAGCCCAAGGGCGACAGGGGCGGACACCGGGGAGCTGTTTTTT. The encoded protein is CASSPRATGADTGELFF.